The next 25 T cell receptor beta chains were all read from a single sample in a study of cytomegalovirus exposure and HLA in healthy donors. Primers for the PCR totalled 60 Vbeta and 13 Jbeta. The data were produced by immunoSEQ multiplex PCR, yet TCRdb's version contains in-frame clones alone and is incomplete. Altogether 180,000 or so clones are present, over 75% being singletons, with the ten largest covering more than 12%. Sequencing input: PBMCs. The receptors come from a man between 50 and 59 years old in good health and CMV-seropositive.

This rearrangement joins TRBV5-1 to TRBJ1-1; weak D call: TRBD1 (5 bases). In germline, CDR1 is SGHRS, CDR2 YFSETQ. Trimming shortened V by 6 bases and J by 0 bases, and 15 bases separated the two germline ends. The CDR3 spans 15 residues. CDR3 sequence (DNA): TGCGCCAGCATCGTGCGGCCAGGGTTGAACACTGAAGCTTTCTTT. Translated, it gives CASIVRPGLNTEAFF.

This clone has a single count. The chain couples TRBV5-1 to TRBJ2-7; TRBD2 matches 9 bases. This CDR3 spans 16 amino acids. V lost 4 bases to trimming and J lost 5 bases; unmatched junction nucleotides: 13. Germline values: CDR1 SGHRS, CDR2 YFSETQ. The CDR3 DNA is TGCGCCAGCAGCCCCCGTCCGCGGGAGGGGCTAAACGAGCAGTACTTC. Translation gives CASSPRPREGLNEQYF.

The CDR3 protein is CASSQLTGSGELFF. The CDR3 region has the DNA TGCGCCAGCAGCCAACTCACAGGGTCCGGGGAGCTGTTTTTT. This chain joins TRBV4-1 and TRBJ2-2, with D possibly being TRBD1 (6 bases). V was pared by 2 bases and J by 6 bases, with 10 bases between. Germline lookup yields CDR1 MGHRA and CDR2 YSYEKL. The CDR3 totals 14 residues.

Note on this clone: The sample has other DNA sequences that encode this CDR3 too. The rearrangement joins TRBV5-6 to TRBJ2-7; 8 nucleotides line up with TRBD1. From germline, CDR1 is SGHDT and CDR2 YYEEEE. V dropped 4 bases and J dropped 1; count of bases not matched to a gene: 7. This CDR3 is built from 15 residues. The CDR3 spells CASSLGTGPSYEQYV. DNA of the CDR3: TGTGCCAGCAGCCTAGGGACAGGCCCTTCCTACGAGCAGTACGTC.

V is TRBV7-7 and J is TRBJ2-5, with TRBD1 matching over 8 bases. The CDR3 has 14 residues. With 6 bases clipped from V and 5 bases from J, the junction kept 8 bases outside the gene matches. CDR1 SSHAT and CDR2 FNYEAQ come from the germline V gene (reference sequence). CDR3: CASSGQGAQETQYF. CDR3 coding DNA: TGTGCCAGCAGTGGGCAGGGGGCGCAGGAGACCCAGTACTTC.

V is TRBV30 and J is TRBJ1-2; D ambiguous. The CDR3 runs 13 residues. Germline-derived CDR1 and CDR2 are GTSNPN and SVGIG (reference sequence). Trimming cost V 0 bases and J 8 bases, with 13 bases left between them. The CDR3 reads CAWSVSGPGGYTF. In nucleotides, the CDR3 is TGTGCCTGGAGTGTATCTGGCCCGGGGGGCTACACCTTC.

The chain couples TRBV19 to TRBJ1-2, with TRBD1 matching over 8 bases. From germline, CDR1 is LNHDA and CDR2 SQIVND (reference sequence). CDR3 length: 14 amino acids. With V trimmed by 6 bases and J by 4 bases, 7 bases remained unmatched. CDR3: CASRPTGASYGYTF. The CDR3 coding sequence is TGTGCCAGTAGACCGACAGGGGCGTCCTATGGCTACACCTTC.

This clone was detected a few times. The chain couples TRBV6-6 to TRBJ1-1; weak D call: TRBD1 (6 bases). V lost 0 bases to trimming and J lost 4 bases, with 15 bases between them. The CDR3 consists of 16 residues. CDR1 is MNHNY, CDR2 SVGAGI, per germline (reference sequence). Written as DNA, the CDR3 is TGTGCCAGCAGTTACTCGATCAGGGGTCGGGCCACTGAAGCTTTCTTT. It translates to CASSYSIRGRATEAFF.

V and J are TRBV5-1 and TRBJ2-2, with D tentatively TRBD1 (6 bases). The length of the CDR3 is 18 residues. The germline V and J ends were trimmed by 4 bases and 7 bases, with 26 bases remaining between them. Germline V gene lookup returns CDR1 SGHRS and CDR2 YFSETQ. The CDR3 region is CASSLTSTFGRGHGELFF. In DNA form, the CDR3 reads TGCGCCAGCAGCCTCACGTCCACGTTCGGCAGGGGACACGGGGAGCTGTTTTTT.

The rearrangement links TRBV28 to TRBJ2-7, with 9 bases that match TRBD1. Per germline, CDR1 MDHEN and CDR2 SYDVKM. The CDR3 extends over 12 amino acids. The junction had 3 bases not matched to a gene; V was cut back by 6 bases and J by 6 bases. CDR3 DNA: TGTGCCAGCAGCAAACAGGGGGCCGAGCAGTACTTC. Amino acids: CASSKQGAEQYF. The complete variable domain, with remaining parts taken from reference TRBV28 and TRBJ2-7, reads DVKVTQSSRYLVKRTGEKVFLECVQDMDHENMFWYRQDPGLGLRLIYFSYDVKMKEKGDIPEGYSVSREKKERFSLILESASTNQTSMYLCASSKQGAEQYFGPGTRLTVT.

This clone appeared a few times. The V gene is TRBV7-9, the J gene TRBJ2-3, with a possible D match to TRBD2 (6 bases). V was shortened by 7 bases and J by 2 bases, with 13 bases between the two germline ends. CDR1 is SEHNR, CDR2 FQNEAQ, per germline (reference sequence). This CDR3 region has 14 residues. CDR3 bases: TGTGCCAGCATCGAGGCGGGGATCACAGATACGCAGTATTTT. Protein: CASIEAGITDTQYF. Variable domain in full (rest from reference TRBV7-9 and TRBJ2-3): DTGVSQNPRHKITKRGQNVTFRCDPISEHNRLYWYRQTLGQGPEFLTYFQNEAQLEKSRLLSDRFSAERPKGSFSTLEIQRTEQGDSAMYLCASIEAGITDTQYFGPGTRLTVL.

This clone has only one observation. This chain connects TRBV5-1 to TRBJ2-7; 8 nucleotides align to TRBD1. CDR1 is SGHRS and CDR2 is YFSETQ in the germline V gene. V lost 0 bases to trimming and J lost 2 bases; unmatched junction nucleotides: 4. The CDR3 has 15 amino acids. The CDR3 region is CASSLGQGAPYEQYF. For the CDR3, the DNA is TGCGCCAGCAGCTTGGGGCAGGGGGCCCCCTACGAGCAGTACTTC.

The chain links TRBV7-2 to TRBJ1-2, with D possibly matching TRBD1 (6 bases). CDR1 is SGHTA, CDR2 FQGNSA, per germline. Trimming pared 1 base from V and 1 base from J, leaving 13 bases between. CDR3 size: 16 residues. CDR3 nucleotide sequence: TGTGCCAGCAGCTTAGGTGGGGGGGCCCGTAACTATGGCTACACCTTC. This gives the protein CASSLGGGARNYGYTF.

The gene calls are TRBV4-3 and TRBJ1-4, with D tentatively TRBD1 (5 bases). Trimming took 0 bases from V and 8 from J, leaving 19 bases between them. The CDR3 consists of 17 residues. The germline V gene encodes CDR1 LGHNA and CDR2 YSLEER. The CDR3 loop is CASSQDLWGGRREKLFF. CDR3 nucleotide sequence: TGCGCCAGCAGCCAAGATCTATGGGGCGGACGGCGCGAAAAACTGTTTTTT.

This clone was seen only once. V gene TRBV7-9 combines with J gene TRBJ2-5; 12 bases line up with TRBD2. Germline V gene data show CDR1 as SEHNR and CDR2 as FQNEAQ (reference sequence). The ends lost 5 bases at V and 4 bases at J; junction bases unmatched: 5. This CDR3 is 15 amino acids long. CDR3 amino acids: CASSHLAGGPETQYF. The CDR3 nucleotides are TGTGCCAGCAGCCACCTAGCGGGGGGGCCAGAGACCCAGTACTTC.

This clone has only a few counts. The chain carries TRBV4-2 and TRBJ1-2; 7 nucleotides agree with TRBD1. Germline V gives CDR1 LGHNA, CDR2 YNFKEQ. With V trimmed by 3 bases and J by 2 bases, 18 bases remained unmatched. The length of the CDR3 is 19 residues. The DNA of the CDR3 is TGTGCCAGCAGCCAGGAAAGGGGGCAGGGGAGGTTAAAAAACTATGGCTACACCTTC. Encoded protein: CASSQERGQGRLKNYGYTF.

This sequence joins TRBV7-9 and TRBJ2-2, with TRBD2 as a possible D gene (5 bases). Germline-derived CDR1 and CDR2 are SEHNR and FQNEAQ (reference sequence). This CDR3 is built from 14 residues. Trimming took 7 bases from V and 4 from J, leaving 13 bases between them. The CDR3 DNA follows: TGTGCCAGCATTCGAGAGAGGGTCACCGGGGAGCTGTTTTTT. It translates to CASIRERVTGELFF.

V gene TRBV10-3 combines with J gene TRBJ1-2; 9 bases map to TRBD1. The CDR3 is 14 amino acids. J gave up 6 bases and V 7 bases, and 9 bases lay outside the gene matches. CDR1 and CDR2 (germline): ENHRY, SYGVKD. Written as DNA, the CDR3 is TGTGCCATCAACGGACAGGGGATTAGGGATGGCTACACCTTC. It translates to CAINGQGIRDGYTF.

This clone was picked up one time. CDR3 residues: CASSLEGQGSYEQYF. The CDR3 DNA reads as TGTGCCAGCAGCCTCGAAGGGCAGGGATCTTACGAGCAGTACTTC. The rearrangement joins TRBV6-5 to TRBJ2-7; TRBD1 is a possible D gene (5 bases). The CDR3 consists of 15 residues. Germline V gene sequence: CDR1 MNHEY, CDR2 SVGAGI. V was pared by 6 bases and J by 4 bases, with 19 bases between.

The chain joins TRBV6-5 to TRBJ1-3, with TRBD1 as a possible D gene (6 bases). Between the trimmed V and J ends, which lost 8 bases and 0 bases, there was a span of 14 bases. This CDR3 has 15 amino acids. CDR1 and CDR2 from the germline V gene are MNHEY and SVGAGI. The CDR3 DNA follows: TGTGCCAGCGGAGACAGGCTACACTCTGGAAACACCATATATTTT. This encodes CASGDRLHSGNTIYF.

The chain carries TRBV28 and TRBJ2-4, with D unclear. V shed 1 base and J shed 3 bases, with 10 bases lying between them. This CDR3 has 15 amino acids. Germline lookup yields CDR1 MDHEN and CDR2 SYDVKM. The CDR3 DNA is TGTGCCAGCAGTTTATACCAAGCCGACAAAAACATTCAGTACTTC. Its translation is CASSLYQADKNIQYF.

The rearrangement joins TRBV7-8 to TRBJ2-7; the D gene could be TRBD1 or TRBD2 (5 bases each). Germline loops: CDR1 SGHVS, CDR2 FQNEAQ. This CDR3 is 17 amino acids long. CDR3 amino acids: CASSLAPQGPRSYEQYV. The CDR3 DNA is TGTGCCAGCAGCCTAGCCCCCCAGGGCCCACGCTCCTACGAGCAGTACGTC.

This clone showed up just a few times. The chain is built from TRBV2 and TRBJ1-3, with D perhaps TRBD1 (6 bases). Trimming removed 8 bases at V and 3 bases at J, with 11 bases between. This CDR3 has 13 amino acids. Germline V CDR1 and CDR2: SNHLY, FYNNEI. The CDR3, as DNA: TGTGCCAGCCAATGGACAGATGGAAACACCATATATTTT. It encodes CASQWTDGNTIYF. Using reference TRBV2 and TRBJ1-3 for the parts outside the CDR3, the full variable domain is EPEVTQTPSHQVTQMGQEVILRCVPISNHLYFYWYRQILGQKVEFLVSFYNNEISEKSEIFDDQFSVERPDGSNFTLKIRSTKLEDSAMYFCASQWTDGNTIYFGEGSWLTVV.

The V gene is TRBV5-8, the J gene TRBJ1-3; no definite D call. CDR3 length: 16 amino acids. Trimming left V 0 bases short and J 4 bases short, with 14 bases between. Germline V gene lookup returns CDR1 SGHTS and CDR2 YDEGEE. The CDR3: CASSLGGPAGGNTIYF. CDR3 DNA sequence: TGTGCCAGCAGCTTGGGCGGGCCGGCAGGAGGAAACACCATATATTTT. The whole variable domain, filled in from reference TRBV5-8 and TRBJ1-3, reads EAGVTQSPTHLIKTRGQQATLRCSPISGHTSVYWYQQALGLGLQFLLWYDEGEERNRGNFPPRFSGRQFPNYSSELNVNALELEDSALYLCASSLGGPAGGNTIYFGEGSWLTVV.

The chain combines TRBV27 with TRBJ1-1; unclear D gene. Trimming took 1 base from V and 5 from J, leaving 23 bases between them. The CDR3 is 18 amino acids. In germline, CDR1 is MNHEY, CDR2 SMNVEV (reference sequence). CDR3: CASSLWRSPVRAGTEAFF. CDR3 DNA sequence: TGTGCCAGCAGTTTATGGCGGAGTCCCGTGCGGGCGGGGACTGAAGCTTTCTTT.